The entry below gives a single T cell receptor beta chain sequence along with its context. In the original processing: The assay estimated nucleated cells by amplifying reference gene primers. Here immunoSEQ multiplex PCR was the method, and the copy in TCRdb shows in-frame clones only, minus some. V and J calls and clone size are given by that table; D and trimming were obtained from the DNA. This table has under 250,000 clones, about four fifths appearing once. The data belong to a study of blood T cell repertoires in COVID-19. Study information: Acute and convalescent COVID-19 specimens originated in the United States, Italy and Spain. The cDNA or gDNA used as material had been derived from T cells, B-cell-depleted T cells, or PBMCs.

The CDR3 consists of 15 residues. Per germline, CDR1 MGHRA and CDR2 YSYEKL. The germline V and J ends were trimmed by 3 bases and 2 bases, with 13 bases remaining between them. The V call is TRBV4-1, the J call TRBJ2-5; a possible D gene is TRBD2 (6 bases). This TCR came from a woman aged 45 to 65 with acute or convalescent COVID-19. What was sequenced was peripheral blood. CDR3 loop: CASSHAGILQETQYF. Here the CDR3 DNA reads TGCGCCAGCAGCCACGCGGGAATCCTTCAAGAGACCCAGTACTTC.